These 6 T cell receptor beta chains share one sample of origin, sequenced in a study of shared clonotypes between healthy human individuals. In the naive CD8 group, cells lacked CD45RO and were positively selected for CCR7, so terminally differentiated effector memory CD45RA+ cells were left out. The protocol was immunoSEQ multiplex PCR, while the TCRdb copy is restricted to in-frame clones and leaves out a portion. The sample lists about 2.1 million clones, 85% to 95% occurring once. Sample: naive CD8+ T cells from PBMCs. The receptors derive from a man aged 18 to 29 in good health. Some clones in this sample may be carry-over from other donors' samples.

As concerns this clone: This CDR3 is also generated by other DNA sequences in the sample. The genes are TRBV28 and TRBJ2-7; D is possibly TRBD1 (5 bases). Trimming shortened V by 2 bases and J by 3 bases, and 8 bases separated the two germline ends. From germline, CDR1 is MDHEN and CDR2 SYDVKM. This CDR3 has 13 amino acids. The CDR3, as DNA: TGTGCCAGCAGTTTAAGGGGTAGCTACGAGCAGTACTTC. Translating gives CASSLRGSYEQYF. Filled out from reference TRBV28 and TRBJ2-7, the complete variable domain reads DVKVTQSSRYLVKRTGEKVFLECVQDMDHENMFWYRQDPGLGLRLIYFSYDVKMKEKGDIPEGYSVSREKKERFSLILESASTNQTSMYLCASSLRGSYEQYFGPGTRLTVT.

The rearrangement uses TRBV11-2 and TRBJ2-7, with no clear D. Germline V lookup: CDR1 SGHAT, CDR2 FQNNGV. The CDR3 is 13 amino acids. V was cut by 1 base and J by 3 bases, with 7 bases left in between. The CDR3 region is CASSLVSDYEQYF. The CDR3 DNA reads as TGTGCCAGCAGCTTAGTGAGTGACTACGAGCAGTACTTC.

The chain has TRBV7-9 and TRBJ2-3; no reliable D call. The V and J ends lost 1 base and 3 bases respectively, with 11 bases between them. The CDR3 is 15 residues long. CDR1 and CDR2 from the germline V gene are SEHNR and FQNEAQ (reference sequence). CDR3 DNA: TGTGCCAGCAGCTTAGGGCGGCACGAAACAGATACGCAGTATTTT. It codes for CASSLGRHETDTQYF.

V is TRBV4-3 and J is TRBJ2-2, with 11 positions matching TRBD2. V was clipped by 3 bases and J by 4 bases; unmatched bases: 13. The CDR3 is made up of 19 amino acids. The germline CDR1 and CDR2 sequences are LGHNA and YSLEER. The CDR3 loop is CASSHDGLAGPRGTGELFF. CDR3 DNA: TGCGCCAGCAGCCATGACGGACTAGCGGGCCCGCGAGGCACCGGGGAGCTGTTTTTT.

The V and J genes are TRBV5-1 and TRBJ2-5; 7 nucleotides match TRBD2. J gave up 2 bases and V 0 bases, and 7 bases lay outside the gene matches. Germline values: CDR1 SGHRS, CDR2 YFSETQ. This CDR3 has 16 residues. CDR3 DNA sequence: TGCGCCAGCAGCTTGGTTCCTAGCGGTTCTCAAGAGACCCAGTACTTC. Its translation: CASSLVPSGSQETQYF. The full variable domain, its missing parts supplied by reference TRBV5-1 and TRBJ2-5, is KAGVTQTPRYLIKTRGQQVTLSCSPISGHRSVSWYQQTPGQGLQFLFEYFSETQRNKGNFPGRFSGRQFSNSRSEMNVSTLELGDSALYLCASSLVPSGSQETQYFGPGTRLLVL.

In its sample, this clone was seen once. The genes are TRBV9 and TRBJ1-2, with 8 bases lining up with TRBD1. This CDR3 contains 17 residues. The germline CDR1 and CDR2 sequences are SGDLS and YYNGEE. The V segment lost 0 bases and the J segment 0 bases; nucleotides outside the gene matches: 7. This CDR3 reads CASSVGDRGSPNYGYTF. The CDR3 region has the DNA TGTGCCAGCAGCGTAGGTGACAGGGGATCCCCTAACTATGGCTACACCTTC.